Listed here are 32 T cell receptor beta chains from one sample, sequenced in a study of T cell responses to AZD1222 COVID-19 vaccine. Data came from immunoSEQ multiplex PCR; TCRdb stores just in-frame clones and leaves some out. The sample holds over 100,000 clones, roughly nine tenths seen once. Sequencing used peripheral blood, obtained on day 0 of AZD1222 vaccination. Receptor source: an adult in good health.

The V gene is TRBV21-1, the J gene TRBJ1-6. TRBV21-1 is annotated as a pseudogene. The CDR3 spans 12 residues. The CDR3 coding sequence is TGTGCCAGCAGCAAAATCGGGAGACCCCTCCACTTT. Its protein is CASSKIGRPLHF.

The chain employs TRBV4-1 and TRBJ1-2; D is undetermined. V was trimmed by 6 bases and J by 4 bases, leaving 15 bases between them. This CDR3 comprises 14 residues. The V gene's germline CDR1 is MGHRA and CDR2 YSYEKL. The CDR3 region has the DNA TGCGCCAGCAGGACCTCGCCTGACACCTATGGCTACACCTTC. Its protein is CASRTSPDTYGYTF.

The genes are TRBV5-1 and TRBJ2-7, with TRBD1 matching over 8 bases. Germline CDR1 SGHRS, CDR2 YFSETQ. There are 15 residues in the CDR3. V shed 0 bases and J 4 bases; nucleotides not matched to a gene: 6. CDR3 region: CASSLVTGAEYEQYF. The CDR3 nucleotides read TGCGCCAGCAGCTTGGTGACAGGGGCAGAGTACGAGCAGTACTTC.

The chain combines TRBV12-3 or TRBV12-4 with TRBJ1-2, with 7 bases aligning to TRBD1. Trimming removed 4 bases from V and 6 bases from J; junction bases left unmatched: 5. The CDR3 is 13 residues long. This CDR3 reads CASSWDRSNGYTF. CDR3 sequence (DNA): TGTGCCAGCAGTTGGGACAGAAGTAATGGCTACACCTTC.

The chain links TRBV19 to TRBJ1-4, with D uncertain. Germline CDR1 reads LNHDA; CDR2 reads SQIVND (reference sequence). The length of the CDR3 is 15 residues. V lost 1 base, J lost 5 bases, and 11 bases lay in between. The CDR3 spells CASSIATEYNEKLFF. The CDR3 region has the DNA TGTGCCAGTAGTATAGCCACAGAGTACAATGAAAAACTGTTTTTT.

The rearrangement uses TRBV5-6 and TRBJ1-5; 12 bases map to TRBD1. V dropped 3 bases and J dropped 6; count of bases not matched to a gene: 4. The CDR3 length is 15 residues. The V gene's germline CDR1 is SGHDT and CDR2 YYEEEE. DNA of the CDR3: TGTGCCAGCAGCTGGGGACAGGGGGCTGCTCAGCCCCAGCATTTT. It specifies CASSWGQGAAQPQHF. The whole variable domain, remainder taken from reference TRBV5-6 and TRBJ1-5, is DAGVTQSPTHLIKTRGQQVTLRCSPKSGHDTVSWYQQALGQGPQFIFQYYEEEERQRGNFPDRFSGHQFPNYSSELNVNALLLGDSALYLCASSWGQGAAQPQHFGDGTRLSIL.

The CDR3 loop is CASSVVAGGETQYF. The CDR3 nucleotides read TGTGCCAGCAGCGTAGTTGCGGGGGGAGAGACCCAGTACTTC. The V gene is TRBV9, the J gene TRBJ2-5; 8 bases line up with TRBD2. From germline, CDR1 is SGDLS and CDR2 YYNGEE. The CDR3 totals 14 residues. The V gene end was trimmed by 0 bases and the J gene end by 4 bases; junction bases not matched to a gene: 2. Full variable domain (outside the CDR3, taken from reference TRBV9 and TRBJ2-5): DSGVTQTPKHLITATGQRVTLRCSPRSGDLSVYWYQQSLDQGLQFLIQYYNGEERAKGNILERFSAQQFPDLHSELNLSSLELGDSALYFCASSVVAGGETQYFGPGTRLLVL.

This sequence joins TRBV5-4 and TRBJ1-3, with TRBD1 identical over 9 bases. V dropped 2 bases and J dropped 2; count of bases not matched to a gene: 8. The CDR3 consists of 17 residues. CDR1 and CDR2 (germline): SGHNT, YYREEE (reference sequence). In DNA, the CDR3 is TGTGCCAGCAGCTTACAAGCTGGACAGGGGCCTGGAAACACCATATATTTT. Protein product: CASSLQAGQGPGNTIYF.

The chain carries TRBV7-9 and TRBJ1-1; D might be TRBD1 (5 bases). Trimming removed 1 base at V and 4 bases at J, with 13 bases between. This CDR3 is 15 amino acids long. Germline values: CDR1 SEHNR, CDR2 FQNEAQ (reference sequence). CDR3 in amino acids: CASSLDSRGSTEAFF. The CDR3 DNA reads as TGTGCCAGCAGCTTAGATAGTAGGGGAAGCACTGAAGCTTTCTTT.

V usage is TRBV30 and J usage is TRBJ1-6; no clear D gene. The CDR3 is 13 residues long. The germline V gene encodes CDR1 GTSNPN and CDR2 SVGIG (reference sequence). V was pared by 4 bases and J by 4 bases, with 8 bases between. In DNA form, the CDR3 reads TGTGCCTGGACGTCACTGTATAATTCACCCCTCCACTTT. It is translated as CAWTSLYNSPLHF.

The rearrangement links TRBV5-4 to TRBJ1-6; D unresolved. Germline V gene sequence: CDR1 SGHNT, CDR2 YYREEE (reference sequence). Trimming pared 3 bases from V and 3 bases from J, leaving 7 bases between. The CDR3 totals 14 residues. This chain's CDR3 is CASSSRGYNSPLHF. Here the CDR3 DNA reads TGTGCCAGCAGCTCGCGGGGCTATAATTCACCCCTCCACTTT.

This chain uses TRBV7-8 with TRBJ1-6, with 9 bases matching TRBD1. The CDR3 is 15 amino acids. Germline CDR1 and CDR2: SGHVS and FQNEAQ. V shed 2 bases and J 10 bases; nucleotides not matched to a gene: 6. As DNA, the CDR3 is TGTGCCAGCAGCTTAAGGGACAGGGAAGCGTCACCCCTCCACTTT. It translates to CASSLRDREASPLHF.

The chain combines TRBV7-8 with TRBJ1-2; D is unclear. Germline lookup yields CDR1 SGHVS and CDR2 FQNEAQ. CDR3 length equals 13 residues. The ends were cut back, 0 bases at V and 5 bases at J, with 7 bases in the middle. The CDR3 spells CASSLALDYGYTF. The CDR3 DNA reads as TGTGCCAGCAGCTTAGCTTTGGATTATGGCTACACCTTC.

The V call is TRBV5-1, the J call TRBJ1-2, with 7 bases lining up with TRBD1. Germline V gives CDR1 SGHRS, CDR2 YFSETQ. The junction had 8 bases not matched to a gene; V was cut back by 7 bases and J by 5 bases. The CDR3 runs 13 residues. Here the CDR3 reads CASSPGQTYGYTF. Written as DNA, the CDR3 is TGCGCCAGCTCCCCGGGACAGACTTATGGCTACACCTTC.

This clone is medium-sized by share. The V call is TRBV3-1 (or the pseudogene TRBV3-2), the J call TRBJ1-1; maybe TRBD1 (5 bases). The V end lost 0 bases, the J end lost 3 bases, and 17 bases lay between the germline ends. CDR1 is LGHDT, CDR2 YNNKEL, per germline (reference sequence). This CDR3 is 17 amino acids long. Here the CDR3 DNA reads TGTGCCAGCAGCCAAGATGACAGTAAGCATCGGGACACTGAAGCTTTCTTT. It specifies CASSQDDSKHRDTEAFF.

The rearrangement joins TRBV5-1 to TRBJ1-2; no definite D call. The CDR3 is 12 amino acids. V was shortened by 5 bases and J by 7 bases, with 12 bases between the two germline ends. The germline V gene has CDR1 SGHRS and CDR2 YFSETQ. The CDR3 DNA reads TGCGCCAGCAGTTCCTCACTCATTGGCTACACCTTC. Protein sequence: CASSSSLIGYTF.

This chain connects TRBV29-1 to TRBJ2-7, with D perhaps matching TRBD2 (5 bases). CDR1 is SQVTM, CDR2 ANQGSEA, per germline. V was pared by 4 bases and J by 6 bases, with 7 bases between. The CDR3 has 10 residues. In DNA, the CDR3 is TGCAGCGTTGTACGGGGCGAGCAGTACTTC. It yields the protein CSVVRGEQYF.

The rearrangement joins TRBV5-6 to TRBJ2-2; the D gene is possibly TRBD1 (5 bases). Germline values: CDR1 SGHDT, CDR2 YYEEEE. This CDR3 has 14 amino acids. V dropped 0 bases and J dropped 5 bases, with 8 bases sitting between them. DNA for the CDR3: TGTGCCAGCAGCTTGGAACAGGCGACCGGGGAGCTGTTTTTT. This encodes CASSLEQATGELFF.

Only one count was recorded for this clone. The J gene is TRBJ2-7, the V gene TRBV5-1, with D maybe TRBD1 (6 bases). Germline V gene lookup returns CDR1 SGHRS and CDR2 YFSETQ. The V gene lost 4 bases and the J gene lost 3 bases, with 17 bases spanning the gap. The CDR3 loop spans 15 amino acids. CDR3 bases: TGCGCCAGCAGCCCTCAATTACAGGGAAACTACGAGCAGTACTTC. Its translation is CASSPQLQGNYEQYF.

The chain has TRBV20-1 and TRBJ2-2; D is ambiguous. Per the germline V gene, CDR1 is DFQATT and CDR2 is SNEGSKA (reference sequence). This CDR3 spans 16 amino acids. Trimming stripped 3 bases from V and 0 bases from J, with 14 bases between. In DNA, the CDR3 is TGCAGTGCTAGTAATAGTAGGTACCCGAACACCGGGGAGCTGTTTTTT. It yields the protein CSASNSRYPNTGELFF.

This clone was observed a handful of times. The V call is TRBV13, the J call TRBJ1-4; D unclear. The CDR3 spans 14 residues. The V and J ends lost 4 bases and 0 bases respectively, with 6 bases between them. Germline CDR1 reads PRHDT; CDR2 reads FYEKMQ (reference sequence). CDR3 loop: CASSSYATNEKLFF. The CDR3 DNA sequence: TGTGCCAGCAGCTCATACGCAACTAATGAAAAACTGTTTTTT.

The table lists this clone with a few counts. The chain couples TRBV19 to TRBJ1-5; 7 bases are a match to TRBD1. The CDR3 is 14 amino acids. V gave up 5 bases and J gave up 4 bases; unmatched junction bases: 5. Germline V CDR1 and CDR2: LNHDA, SQIVND (reference sequence). The CDR3 DNA reads as TGTGCCAGTAGTGCCCAGGGGGGAAATCAGCCCCAGCATTTT. This encodes CASSAQGGNQPQHF.

This clone was recorded once. This chain connects TRBV18 to TRBJ1-3; D gene ambiguous. The CDR3 sequence is 15 residues long. Trimming cost V 6 bases and J 0 bases, with 12 bases left between them. The V gene's germline CDR1 is KGHSH and CDR2 LQKENI. CDR3 nucleotides: TGTGCCAGCTCTAGAGAGGCCCACTCTGGAAACACCATATATTTT. Translation gives CASSREAHSGNTIYF. Full variable domain (rest looked up from reference TRBV18 and TRBJ1-3): NAGVMQNPRHLVRRRGQEARLRCSPMKGHSHVYWYRQLPEEGLKFMVYLQKENIIDESGMPKERFSAEFPKEGPSILRIQQVVRGDSAAYFCASSREAHSGNTIYFGEGSWLTVV.

The rearrangement uses TRBV5-6 and TRBJ1-3, with 8 bases lining up with TRBD1. The CDR3 contains 15 residues. V trimming: 2 bases; J trimming: 2 bases; junction bases outside the gene matches: 3. The V gene's germline CDR1 is SGHDT and CDR2 YYEEEE. The CDR3 nucleotides read TGTGCCAGCAGCTTCGGGACAGGCACTGGAAACACCATATATTTT. It is translated as CASSFGTGTGNTIYF. The full variable domain, its missing parts supplied by reference TRBV5-6 and TRBJ1-3, is DAGVTQSPTHLIKTRGQQVTLRCSPKSGHDTVSWYQQALGQGPQFIFQYYEEEERQRGNFPDRFSGHQFPNYSSELNVNALLLGDSALYLCASSFGTGTGNTIYFGEGSWLTVV.

The chain couples TRBV19 to TRBJ1-1, with 8 bases aligning to TRBD1. This CDR3 contains 14 residues. The V gene end was trimmed by 3 bases and the J gene end by 5 bases; junction bases not matched to a gene: 5. Germline CDR1 reads LNHDA; CDR2 reads SQIVND (reference sequence). Here the CDR3 reads CASSIGQGSTEAFF. As DNA, the CDR3 is TGTGCCAGTAGTATCGGACAGGGATCTACTGAAGCTTTCTTT.

J is TRBJ1-1 and V is TRBV3-1 (or the pseudogene TRBV3-2); D might be TRBD1 (6 bases). The V gene's germline CDR1 is LGHDT and CDR2 YNNKEL (reference sequence). The CDR3 consists of 12 residues. Trimming cost V 4 bases and J 7 bases, with 10 bases left between them. The CDR3 sequence is CASSLQGNEAFF. The CDR3 nucleotides are TGTGCCAGCAGCCTACAGGGCAATGAAGCTTTCTTT.

The chain has TRBV30 and TRBJ1-5, with D uncertain. This CDR3 has 15 residues. The V end was cut by 2 bases, the J end by 0 bases, with 11 bases between. Germline lookup yields CDR1 GTSNPN and CDR2 SVGIG (reference sequence). The CDR3 DNA reads TGTGCCTGGAGTTACGGGGAATTTAGCAATCAGCCCCAGCATTTT. Translating it yields CAWSYGEFSNQPQHF. Filled out from reference TRBV30 and TRBJ1-5, the complete variable domain reads SQTIHQWPATLVQPVGSPLSLECTVEGTSNPNLYWYRQAAGRGLQLLFYSVGIGQISSEVPQNLSASRPQDRQFILSSKKLLLSDSGFYLCAWSYGEFSNQPQHFGDGTRLSIL.

This clone was detected a few times. V and J are TRBV18 and TRBJ1-5; TRBD1 agrees at 9 bases. The J segment lost 9 bases and the V segment lost 8 bases, leaving 8 bases of the junction unmatched. There are 13 residues in the CDR3. Per germline, CDR1 KGHSH and CDR2 LQKENI. This CDR3 reads CASRRDRVAPQHF. CDR3 nucleotides: TGTGCCAGCCGCCGGGACAGGGTGGCGCCCCAGCATTTT.

This chain connects TRBV3-1 (or the pseudogene TRBV3-2) to TRBJ1-4; TRBD1 matches 9 bases. The CDR3 is 14 amino acids. The germline V gene encodes CDR1 LGHDT and CDR2 YNNKEL (reference sequence). The J segment lost 7 bases and the V segment lost 4 bases, leaving 4 bases of the junction unmatched. CDR3 DNA sequence: TGTGCCAGCAGCCGTGACAGGGGGTCTGAAAAACTGTTTTTT. Encoded protein: CASSRDRGSEKLFF.

V is TRBV6-4 and J is TRBJ2-1, with 9 bases that match TRBD2. This CDR3 is built from 17 residues. Trimming took 2 bases from V and 0 from J; bases not matched to a gene: 5. The germline CDR1 and CDR2 sequences are MRHNA and SNTAGT. The CDR3 loop reads CASSDGTSWSSYNEQFF. CDR3 bases: TGTGCCAGCAGTGACGGGACTAGCTGGAGCTCCTACAATGAGCAGTTCTTC.

This clone was counted a few times. This chain connects TRBV18 to TRBJ2-1; TRBD1 aligns across 7 bases. V was pared by 2 bases and J by 5 bases, with 3 bases of the junction left unmatched. This CDR3 comprises 14 residues. CDR1 is KGHSH and CDR2 is LQKENI in the germline V gene. The CDR3 here is CASSPRQGDNEQFF. The DNA of the CDR3 is TGTGCCAGCTCACCAAGACAGGGAGACAATGAGCAGTTCTTC.

This clone was recorded a few times. The chain employs TRBV20-1 and TRBJ2-7, with D hard to call. Trimming took off 3 bases at V and 2 bases at J, with 5 bases between the two ends. CDR1 DFQATT and CDR2 SNEGSKA come from the germline V gene (reference sequence). CDR3 length: 11 residues. CDR3 residues: CSASDTYEQYF. The CDR3, as DNA: TGCAGTGCTAGTGACACCTACGAGCAGTACTTC.